What follows are 25 T cell receptor beta chains derived from one specimen sequenced in a study of T cells in localized non-small cell lung cancer. Assay: immunoSEQ multiplex PCR; the TCRdb copy retains only in-frame clones and omits some. Counted here are 40,000 or so clones, roughly four fifths occurring once; the ten biggest clones make up roughly 17%. Here the sequenced sample was peripheral blood, taken before any cancer treatment. Every receptor here comes from a male donor aged 60 or over with stage III squamous cell lung carcinoma.

V gene TRBV14 combines with J gene TRBJ2-3; 13 bases agree with TRBD2. Per the germline V gene, CDR1 is SGHDN and CDR2 is FVKESK. This CDR3 contains 17 residues. Trimming took 1 base from V and 5 from J; bases not matched to a gene: 6. CDR3 coding DNA: TGTGCCAGCAGCCAAGGGGGTTGGACTAGCGGGAGAGATACGCAGTATTTT. Protein product: CASSQGGWTSGRDTQYF. Variable domain in full (rest from reference TRBV14 and TRBJ2-3): EAGVTQFPSHSVIEKGQTVTLRCDPISGHDNLYWYRRVMGKEIKFLLHFVKESKQDESGMPNNRFLAERTGGTYSTLKVQPAELEDSGVYFCASSQGGWTSGRDTQYFGPGTRLTVL.

The chain couples TRBV10-3 to TRBJ2-3; D is uncertain. CDR1 is ENHRY, CDR2 SYGVKD, per germline. The CDR3 loop spans 14 amino acids. Deletions cut 6 bases from V and 3 bases from J, with 13 bases between. The CDR3: CAIRGFGRTDTQYF. CDR3 DNA sequence: TGTGCCATCAGGGGGTTCGGCCGGACAGATACGCAGTATTTT.

The chain has TRBV5-1 and TRBJ2-5, with 8 bases that match TRBD2. The end of the DNA aligns better with TRBJ2-7, so the J call may be wrong. CDR3 size: 15 residues. Germline-derived CDR1 and CDR2 are SGHRS and YFSETQ. Here the CDR3 reads CASSPLAGVSYEQYF. The DNA of the CDR3 is TGCGCCAGCAGCCCCCTAGCGGGTGTCTCCTACGAGCAGTACTTC.

By frequency in the sample, this clone is medium-sized. The V call is TRBV7-9, the J call TRBJ2-1, with 9 bases matching TRBD1. The CDR3 contains 15 residues. J gave up 8 bases and V 5 bases, and 10 bases lay outside the gene matches. Germline V gene data show CDR1 as SEHNR and CDR2 as FQNEAQ (reference sequence). The CDR3 region is CASSPGQGQDYEQFF. Written as DNA, the CDR3 is TGTGCCAGCAGCCCGGGACAGGGACAAGATTATGAGCAGTTCTTC. Supplemented by reference TRBV7-9 and TRBJ2-1, the full variable domain reads DTGVSQNPRHKITKRGQNVTFRCDPISEHNRLYWYRQTLGQGPEFLTYFQNEAQLEKSRLLSDRFSAERPKGSFSTLEIQRTEQGDSAMYLCASSPGQGQDYEQFFGPGTRLTVL.

This chain links TRBV6-1 with TRBJ1-5; D call uncertain. The V gene lost 0 bases and the J gene lost 7 bases, with 13 bases spanning the gap. The CDR3 is 15 residues long. Germline V gene sequence: CDR1 MNHNS, CDR2 SASEGT. Written as DNA, the CDR3 is TGTGCCAGCAGTGAAGCGCTTCGAGGAAAGCAGCCCCAGCATTTT. This sequence encodes CASSEALRGKQPQHF.

V and J are TRBV5-4 and TRBJ1-3; a possible D gene is TRBD1 (5 bases). V lost 4 bases, J lost 0 bases, and 11 bases lay in between. The CDR3 totals 15 residues. CDR1 and CDR2 (germline): SGHNT, YYREEE (reference sequence). The CDR3 loop reads CASSAGRRSGNTIYF. In nucleotides, the CDR3 is TGTGCCAGCAGCGCGGGACGGCGCTCTGGAAACACCATATATTTT.

J is TRBJ2-7 and V is TRBV6-5, with D perhaps matching TRBD1 or TRBD2 (5 bases each). The V gene's germline CDR1 is MNHEY and CDR2 SVGAGI. Trimming removed 2 bases from V and 0 bases from J, with 5 bases in between. This CDR3 spans 13 amino acids. The CDR3 loop is CASSYGGSYEQYF. CDR3 sequence (DNA): TGTGCCAGCAGTTACGGGGGCTCCTACGAGCAGTACTTC.

The chain is built from TRBV5-1 and TRBJ2-5, with 7 bases that match TRBD2. CDR1 and CDR2 (germline): SGHRS, YFSETQ. The junction had 8 bases not matched to a gene; V was cut back by 4 bases and J by 2 bases. The CDR3 consists of 15 residues. The CDR3: CASSDPSGAQETQYF. The CDR3 nucleotides read TGCGCCAGCAGCGACCCTAGCGGAGCTCAAGAGACCCAGTACTTC.

The V and J genes are TRBV19 and TRBJ1-5; a possible D gene is TRBD1 (5 bases). This CDR3 has 14 amino acids. CDR1 is LNHDA, CDR2 SQIVND, per germline (reference sequence). Trimming shortened V by 3 bases and J by 6 bases, and 12 bases separated the two germline ends. The CDR3 bases are TGTGCCAGTAGTATTAAGGGGTTGGCTCAGCCCCAGCATTTT. The encoded protein is CASSIKGLAQPQHF.

The CDR3 DNA follows: TGCAGCGTGGGGGGGACCCAGGATACGCAGTATTTT. Translating it yields CSVGGTQDTQYF. The V call is TRBV29-1, the J call TRBJ2-3, with TRBD2 matching 7 bases. The CDR3 is 12 residues long. Germline-derived CDR1 and CDR2 are SQVTM and ANQGSEA. The V and J ends lost 6 bases and 6 bases, in that order; junction bases with no gene match: 6.

The CDR3: CASSPPGTAYEQYF. In nucleotides, the CDR3 is TGTGCCAGCTCACCACCCGGGACAGCCTACGAGCAGTACTTC. The chain joins TRBV18 to TRBJ2-7, with 7 nucleotides matching TRBD1. V gave up 0 bases and J gave up 2 bases; unmatched junction bases: 1. Germline assignment: CDR1 KGHSH and CDR2 LQKENI. This CDR3 has 14 residues. The full variable domain, rest sourced from reference TRBV18 and TRBJ2-7, is NAGVMQNPRHLVRRRGQEARLRCSPMKGHSHVYWYRQLPEEGLKFMVYLQKENIIDESGMPKERFSAEFPKEGPSILRIQQVVRGDSAAYFCASSPPGTAYEQYFGPGTRLTVT.

The CDR3 spells CASSQPGQGGEKLFF. The CDR3 coding sequence is TGCGCCAGCAGCCAACCGGGACAGGGTGGCGAAAAACTGTTTTTT. This rearrangement joins TRBV4-1 to TRBJ1-4, with 9 bases that match TRBD1. V shed 2 bases, J shed 8 bases, and the junction held 6 bases outside the gene matches. The length of the CDR3 is 15 residues. Germline CDR1 and CDR2: MGHRA and YSYEKL.

This chain uses TRBV7-6 with TRBJ2-1; D might be TRBD1 (5 bases). The V end lost 0 bases, the J end lost 8 bases, and 11 bases lay between the germline ends. From germline, CDR1 is SGHVS and CDR2 FNYEAQ. The CDR3 sequence is 14 residues long. CDR3 in amino acids: CASSLATGSDEQFF. In DNA form, the CDR3 reads TGTGCCAGCAGCTTAGCCACAGGATCGGATGAGCAGTTCTTC.

Concerning this clone: At one of its ends the junction is not consistent with the germline gene, which may arise from a read error. The rearrangement uses TRBV5-1 and TRBJ2-7; 9 bases map to TRBD2. Germline loops: CDR1 SGHRS, CDR2 YFSETQ. The CDR3 covers 14 residues. Written as DNA, the CDR3 is TGCGCCGGCAGCCCTTCTAGCGGGGCCTACGAGCAGTACTTC. Encoded protein: CAGSPSSGAYEQYF. Drawing the rest from reference TRBV5-1 and TRBJ2-7, the complete variable domain is KAGVTQTPRYLIKTRGQQVTLSCSPISGHRSVSWYQQTPGQGLQFLFEYFSETQRNKGNFPGRFSGRQFSNSRSEMNVSTLELGDSALYLCAGSPSSGAYEQYFGPGTRLTVT.

This clone appeared once. The chain recombines TRBV5-4 with TRBJ2-1, with D possibly TRBD2 on 6 matching bases. The V and J ends lost 0 bases and 6 bases respectively, with 13 bases between them. CDR1 is SGHNT, CDR2 YYREEE, per germline (reference sequence). The CDR3 loop spans 15 amino acids. CDR3 in amino acids: CASSLVRGSANEQFF. The CDR3 bases are TGTGCCAGCAGCTTGGTCCGGGGGTCCGCCAATGAGCAGTTCTTC.

This sequence joins TRBV10-3 and TRBJ1-4; 8 nucleotides match TRBD1. The CDR3 sequence is 16 residues long. The germline V gene encodes CDR1 ENHRY and CDR2 SYGVKD. V lost 5 bases to trimming and J lost 8 bases; unmatched junction nucleotides: 13. The CDR3 sequence: CAISPSIGQGSEKLFF. In nucleotides, the CDR3 is TGTGCCATCAGTCCATCTATCGGACAGGGTTCCGAAAAACTGTTTTTT.

The rearrangement joins TRBV29-1 to TRBJ2-7; D possibly matches TRBD1 or TRBD2 (5 bases each). Germline CDR1 and CDR2: SQVTM and ANQGSEA. Trimming took 6 bases from V and 6 from J, leaving 12 bases between them. The CDR3 covers 11 residues. Here the CDR3 reads CSVSNGAEQYF. The CDR3 nucleotides read TGCAGCGTGTCGAACGGGGCCGAGCAGTACTTC.

The V gene is TRBV19, the J gene TRBJ2-3; 10 nucleotides match TRBD1. Germline assignment: CDR1 LNHDA and CDR2 SQIVND (reference sequence). This CDR3 spans 14 amino acids. The J segment lost 3 bases and the V segment lost 6 bases, leaving 3 bases of the junction unmatched. The CDR3: CASRRQGATDTQYF. For the CDR3, the DNA is TGTGCCAGTAGAAGACAGGGGGCGACAGATACGCAGTATTTT.

This chain uses TRBV6-4 with TRBJ2-1, with 10 nucleotides matching TRBD2. V dropped 3 bases and J dropped 6; count of bases not matched to a gene: 5. This CDR3 has 15 amino acids. Germline CDR1 MRHNA, CDR2 SNTAGT. CDR3 sequence: CASSEESSGSNEQFF. The CDR3 region has the DNA TGTGCCAGCAGTGAAGAGTCTAGCGGGAGCAATGAGCAGTTCTTC.

This clone is termed medium-sized. The chain carries TRBV19 and TRBJ2-7; 8 bases line up with TRBD1. The CDR3 has 14 residues. J gave up 2 bases and V 4 bases, and 4 bases lay outside the gene matches. Germline assignment: CDR1 LNHDA and CDR2 SQIVND (reference sequence). The CDR3 loop reads CASSTTGAAYEQYF. The CDR3 DNA reads TGTGCCAGTAGTACGACAGGGGCGGCCTACGAGCAGTACTTC.

For this clone: At the DNA level, this CDR3 is encoded by other sequences in the same sample as well. The genes are TRBV5-1 and TRBJ2-4, with TRBD2 matching 13 bases. The CDR3 is made up of 18 amino acids. The germline CDR1 and CDR2 sequences are SGHRS and YFSETQ. The J segment lost 1 base and the V segment lost 2 bases, leaving 6 bases of the junction unmatched. Here the CDR3 DNA reads TGCGCCAGCAGCTTACTAGCGGGAGGGCCAGGGGCCAAAAACATTCAGTACTTC. The encoded protein is CASSLLAGGPGAKNIQYF.

The chain links TRBV6-5 to TRBJ2-5; the D gene is possibly TRBD2 (6 bases). The CDR3 length is 14 residues. The germline V gene has CDR1 MNHEY and CDR2 SVGAGI. The ends were cut back, 5 bases at V and 4 bases at J, with 14 bases in the middle. The CDR3 DNA follows: TGTGCCAGCAGTCGGGACTTGGGGGGAGAGACCCAGTACTTC. Its translation is CASSRDLGGETQYF.

The chain couples TRBV19 to TRBJ2-1, with 10 bases fitting TRBD2. The CDR3 loop spans 13 amino acids. Germline V gene data show CDR1 as LNHDA and CDR2 as SQIVND (reference sequence). The J segment lost 12 bases and the V segment lost 4 bases, leaving 6 bases of the junction unmatched. DNA of the CDR3: TGTGCCAGTAGTAGCTCTAGCGGGAGTAGGCAGTTCTTC. Translation: CASSSSSGSRQFF.

This clone has a single count. The rearrangement joins TRBV6-1 to TRBJ2-7; D not resolved. The CDR3 has 15 amino acids. V dropped 0 bases and J dropped 2 bases, with 11 bases sitting between them. Germline assignment: CDR1 MNHNS and CDR2 SASEGT. Here the CDR3 reads CASSEADMRAYEQYF. CDR3 nucleotide sequence: TGTGCCAGCAGTGAAGCGGATATGCGTGCCTACGAGCAGTACTTC.

V usage is TRBV5-1 and J usage is TRBJ2-5; tentative D call: TRBD2 (6 bases). The CDR3 totals 15 residues. Trimming left V 4 bases short and J 2 bases short, with 15 bases between. The V gene's germline CDR1 is SGHRS and CDR2 YFSETQ. The CDR3 bases are TGCGCCAGCAGCAAAAGGACTACCATGCAAGAGACCCAGTACTTC. It codes for CASSKRTTMQETQYF.